Following are 14 T cell receptor beta chains from one sample sequenced in a study of blood T cell repertoires in COVID-19. Method: immunoSEQ multiplex PCR; TCRdb's copy keeps in-frame clones and lacks some. The sample yields fewer than 300,000 clones, roughly nine tenths seen once. The sequencing sample was made of peripheral blood. The receptors originated from a man between 60 and 75 years old who had recovered from COVID-19.

This chain uses TRBV5-8 with TRBJ1-6, with D possibly TRBD1 on 5 matching bases. The V and J ends lost 2 bases and 10 bases respectively, with 16 bases between them. CDR1 is SGHTS, CDR2 YDEGEE, per germline. This CDR3 spans 15 amino acids. CDR3 DNA sequence: TGTGCCAGCAGCTTCAGGACATCGGGTGGGTCACCCCTCCACTTT. Protein: CASSFRTSGGSPLHF.

This sequence joins TRBV3-1 (or the pseudogene TRBV3-2) and TRBJ1-1; D may be TRBD1 (6 bases). This CDR3 has 16 residues. Looked up from germline, CDR1 is LGHDT and CDR2 is YNNKEL (reference sequence). Trimming shortened V by 4 bases and J by 2 bases, and 17 bases separated the two germline ends. The CDR3 DNA reads TGTGCCAGCAGCCTTAACGCCGGGGGGGGCAACACTGAAGCTTTCTTT. This sequence encodes CASSLNAGGGNTEAFF.

The rearrangement uses TRBV19 and TRBJ1-1, with D possibly TRBD1 on 6 matching bases. The V end was cut by 6 bases, the J end by 8 bases, with 19 bases between. Germline CDR1 is LNHDA and CDR2 is SQIVND (reference sequence). The CDR3 length is 14 residues. The CDR3 sequence: CASRDAGVIVEAFF. The CDR3 DNA sequence: TGTGCCAGTAGAGACGCAGGGGTCATCGTAGAAGCTTTCTTT.

The chain carries TRBV6-5 and TRBJ2-3, with 7 bases aligning to TRBD1. The CDR3 is 13 amino acids. After removal of 6 bases from V and 5 bases from J, the junction contained 5 bases not matched to a gene. CDR1 MNHEY and CDR2 SVGAGI come from the germline V gene. The CDR3 protein is CASRETGLDTQYF. DNA of the CDR3: TGTGCCAGCAGGGAGACAGGGCTAGATACGCAGTATTTT.

This clone was recorded a few times. Other DNA sequences in this specimen translate into the identical CDR3. This chain links TRBV6-5 with TRBJ1-2; possibly TRBD1 for D (6 bases). Germline V gene data show CDR1 as MNHEY and CDR2 as SVGAGI. V was cut by 6 bases and J by 4 bases, with 12 bases left in between. The CDR3 is made up of 13 amino acids. CDR3 in DNA: TGTGCCAGCAGCTCAGGGGTTGGCTATGGCTACACCTTC. Translated, it gives CASSSGVGYGYTF.

The genes are TRBV5-4 and TRBJ1-6; D not resolved. The CDR3 loop spans 14 amino acids. Germline V gene sequence: CDR1 SGHNT, CDR2 YYREEE (reference sequence). V was shortened by 4 bases and J by 10 bases, with 15 bases between the two germline ends. Here the CDR3 reads CASSPDGRGSPLHF. The CDR3 DNA sequence: TGTGCCAGCAGCCCGGACGGCCGCGGGTCACCCCTCCACTTT.

The chain joins TRBV19 to TRBJ2-7; 12 nucleotides align to TRBD2. Germline V gene lookup returns CDR1 LNHDA and CDR2 SQIVND (reference sequence). The CDR3 sequence is 16 residues long. Germline trimming cut 5 bases from V and 1 base from J; bases unmatched to any gene: 6. The DNA for the CDR3 is TGTGCCAGTAGTTCCCGACTAGCGGGGGTTTCCTACGAGCAGTACTTC. Its translation is CASSSRLAGVSYEQYF.

The CDR3 is CASSLGLFYEQYF. The CDR3 DNA reads TGCGCCAGCAGCTTGGGACTTTTCTACGAGCAGTACTTC. J is TRBJ2-7 and V is TRBV5-1; D is uncertain. This CDR3 region has 13 residues. Trimming left V 0 bases short and J 3 bases short, with 7 bases between. Germline-derived CDR1 and CDR2 are SGHRS and YFSETQ. The complete variable domain, with remaining parts taken from reference TRBV5-1 and TRBJ2-7, reads KAGVTQTPRYLIKTRGQQVTLSCSPISGHRSVSWYQQTPGQGLQFLFEYFSETQRNKGNFPGRFSGRQFSNSRSEMNVSTLELGDSALYLCASSLGLFYEQYFGPGTRLTVT.

The CDR3 DNA reads TGTGCCAGCCAGAGACAGGGGTTCGGTCAGCCCCAGCATTTT. This sequence encodes CASQRQGFGQPQHF. J is TRBJ1-5 and V is TRBV2; 8 bases agree with TRBD1. This CDR3 is built from 14 residues. In germline, CDR1 is SNHLY, CDR2 FYNNEI. J was trimmed by 6 bases and V by 8 bases; bases with no gene match: 9.

The chain combines TRBV19 with TRBJ2-3, with 11 bases that match TRBD1. Germline values: CDR1 LNHDA, CDR2 SQIVND (reference sequence). The CDR3 has 16 amino acids. J lost 1 base, V lost 2 bases, and 2 bases had no gene match. The CDR3 sequence: CASSIRTGGGTDTQYF. The CDR3 coding sequence is TGTGCCAGTAGTATAAGGACAGGGGGCGGCACAGATACGCAGTATTTT.

The chain couples TRBV19 to TRBJ1-6, with TRBD1 matching over 7 bases. The V and J ends lost 5 bases and 5 bases, in that order; junction bases with no gene match: 6. The CDR3 covers 15 residues. Germline V gene data show CDR1 as LNHDA and CDR2 as SQIVND (reference sequence). CDR3 loop: CASSGGTADNSPLHF. The CDR3 coding sequence is TGTGCCAGTAGTGGGGGGACAGCCGATAATTCACCCCTCCACTTT.

This clone showed up just once. This rearrangement joins TRBV6-5 to TRBJ1-2, with 8 nucleotides matching TRBD1. CDR1 is MNHEY and CDR2 is SVGAGI in the germline V gene. J gave up 7 bases and V 0 bases, and 10 bases lay outside the gene matches. The CDR3 extends over 16 amino acids. The CDR3, as DNA: TGTGCCAGCAGTTACTCTCCGGACAGGGTGGGAGGTGGCTACACCTTC. It encodes CASSYSPDRVGGGYTF.

This clone was recorded only once. CDR3 protein: CASSLELAGGSYEQYF. CDR3 DNA sequence: TGTGCCAGCAGCTTAGAACTAGCGGGGGGATCCTACGAGCAGTACTTC. This chain uses TRBV7-2 with TRBJ2-7; TRBD2 aligns across 12 bases. Trimming at V came to 1 base and at J to 1 base, leaving 2 bases not matched to a gene. The CDR3 length is 16 residues. The V gene's germline CDR1 is SGHTA and CDR2 FQGNSA.

The chain recombines TRBV7-8 with TRBJ1-1, with D perhaps TRBD1 (5 bases). Germline CDR1 reads SGHVS; CDR2 reads FQNEAQ. The CDR3 runs 12 residues. Trimming left V 5 bases short and J 7 bases short, with 11 bases between. CDR3 DNA sequence: TGTGCCAGCAGCCCTGACAGCTATGAAGCTTTCTTT. This codes for CASSPDSYEAFF.